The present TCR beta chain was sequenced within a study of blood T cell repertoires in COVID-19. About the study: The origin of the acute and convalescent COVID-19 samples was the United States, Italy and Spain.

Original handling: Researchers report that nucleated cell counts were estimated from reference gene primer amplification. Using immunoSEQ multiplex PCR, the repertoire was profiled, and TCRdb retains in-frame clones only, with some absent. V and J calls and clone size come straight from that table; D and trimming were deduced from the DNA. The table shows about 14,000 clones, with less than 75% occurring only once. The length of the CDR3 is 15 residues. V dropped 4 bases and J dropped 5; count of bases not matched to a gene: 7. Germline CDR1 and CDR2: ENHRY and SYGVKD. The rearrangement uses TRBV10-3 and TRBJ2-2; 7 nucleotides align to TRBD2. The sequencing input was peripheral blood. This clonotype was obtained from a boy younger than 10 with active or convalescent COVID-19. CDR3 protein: CAISVVGLGTGELFF. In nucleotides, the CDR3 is TGTGCCATCAGTGTCGTAGGACTAGGGACCGGGGAGCTGTTTTTT.